The present entry profiles one T cell receptor (beta chain) with its context. Attachment of unique molecular identifiers was made to individual cDNA molecules. In TCRdb, the 5' RACE reads were re-called with MiXCR into one record per CDR3 protein. Counted here are 40,000 to 50,000 distinct CDR3 sequences, 6% to 7.5% occurring once; the ten biggest clones make up under 5%. The germline CDR1 and CDR2 sequences are MNHEY and SVGEGT. Trimming cost V 7 bases and J 4 bases; bases outside gene matches: 6. The length of the CDR3 is 13 residues. These data belong to a study of early T cells in non-severe SARS-CoV-2 infection.

V usage is TRBV6-2 or TRBV6-3 and J usage is TRBJ2-7; the match to TRBD2 covers 8 bases. The sequenced sample consisted of whole blood. The sequence derives from an adult who was a healthcare worker with PCR-confirmed SARS-CoV-2 infection or an uninfected control (not recorded which). The CDR3 sequence: CASNPGLGYEQYF. The DNA of the CDR3 is TGTGCCAGCAACCCGGGACTAGGGTACGAGCAGTACTTC.